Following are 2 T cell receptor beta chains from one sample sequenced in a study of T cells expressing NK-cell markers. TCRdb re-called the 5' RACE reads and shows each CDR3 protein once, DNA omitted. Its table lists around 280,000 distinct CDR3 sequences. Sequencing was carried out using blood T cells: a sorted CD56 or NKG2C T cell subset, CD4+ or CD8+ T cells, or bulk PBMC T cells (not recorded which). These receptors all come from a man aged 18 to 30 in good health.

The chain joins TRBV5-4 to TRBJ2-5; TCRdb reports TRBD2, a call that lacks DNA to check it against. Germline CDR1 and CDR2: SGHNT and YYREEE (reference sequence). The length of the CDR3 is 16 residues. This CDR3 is CASSLGSGRRGETQYF.

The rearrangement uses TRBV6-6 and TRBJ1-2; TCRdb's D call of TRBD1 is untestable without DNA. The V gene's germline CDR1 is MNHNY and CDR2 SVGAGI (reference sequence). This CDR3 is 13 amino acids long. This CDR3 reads CASRYLDRDFRTF.